These T cell receptor beta chains were read from a single sample in a study of cytomegalovirus exposure and HLA in healthy donors. Generated by immunoSEQ multiplex PCR, the TCRdb table keeps only in-frame clones and is missing some. The repertoire holds about 90,000 clones, with under 80% as singletons. Material for sequencing was PBMCs. All receptors derive from a boy younger than 18 in good health and CMV-seronegative. Each CDR3 is given with its conserved first and last residue. Fields, in order: D gene, V gene, clone size, J gene, CDR3 protein, CDR3 DNA. D genes are given only for firm matches. Some rows mark clone size as missing; the rest say once, few, many or name a class of expanded clone.

TRBD1	TRBV7-3	NA	TRBJ2-7	CASSLDRVSDEQYF	TGTGCCAGCAGCCTGGACAGGGTTAGCGACGAGCAGTACTTC
NA	TRBV11-2	NA	TRBJ2-7	CASSLVRTSFPLEQYF	TGTGCCAGCAGCTTAGTCCGGACATCTTTTCCCCTCGAGCAGTACTTC
NA	TRBV28	NA	TRBJ2-4	CASVDPRGKNIQYF	TGTGCCAGCGTGGATCCCAGGGGAAAAAACATTCAGTACTTC
TRBD1	TRBV6-4	NA	TRBJ1-4	CASSETGARNEKLFF	TGTGCCAGCAGTGAGACAGGGGCTAGAAATGAAAAACTGTTTTTT
TRBD2	TRBV11-1	NA	TRBJ2-7	CASSLSGLNYEQYF	TGTGCCAGCAGCTTATCGGGACTAAACTACGAGCAGTACTTC
NA	TRBV7-9	NA	TRBJ2-5	CASSLGLGGQETQYF	TGTGCCAGCAGCTTAGGTTTGGGAGGCCAAGAGACCCAGTACTTC
NA	TRBV28	NA	TRBJ2-7	CATLGANAYEQYF	TGTGCCACCTTGGGGGCAAATGCCTACGAGCAGTACTTC
NA	TRBV30	NA	TRBJ1-6	CAWTQVRESPLHF	TGTGCCTGGACCCAGGTGAGGGAATCACCCCTCCACTTT
NA	TRBV28	once	TRBJ1-4	CASSSYSTPNEKLFF	TGTGCCAGCAGTTCCTACAGTACTCCTAATGAAAAACTGTTTTTT
NA	TRBV28	NA	TRBJ2-7	CASSSLTGEQYF	TGTGCCAGCAGTTCCCTCACGGGGGAGCAGTACTTC
NA	TRBV25-1	NA	TRBJ1-6	CASSEFAGLTSPLHF	TGTGCCAGCAGTGAATTCGCAGGGTTAACTTCACCCCTCCACTTT
NA	TRBV6-5	few	TRBJ2-7	CASSHQQDYEQYF	TGTGCCAGCAGCCACCAACAGGACTACGAGCAGTACTTC
NA	TRBV6-5	NA	TRBJ1-5	CASSLGGAWNQPQHF	TGTGCCAGCAGTCTGGGGGGGGCTTGGAATCAGCCCCAGCATTTT
NA	TRBV6-5	few	TRBJ1-1	CASSVSNTEAFF	TGTGCCAGCAGTGTCTCGAACACTGAAGCTTTCTTT
TRBD1	TRBV28	NA	TRBJ1-2	CASSFPRGGYTF	TGTGCCAGCAGTTTCCCCAGGGGGGGCTACACCTTC